This T cell receptor beta chain appears in the sequencing data of a study of blood T cells in healthy people across ages. Of note for this clonotype: The target antigen is unknown.

Trimming stripped 1 base from V and 1 base from J, with 12 bases between. Germline assignment: CDR1 SGHRS and CDR2 YFSETQ. This CDR3 is built from 16 residues. Study conclusions and caveats: What prevented conclusive comparison of naive and antigen-experienced cells was that PBMCs were unsorted.

A second PCR, run for about 7 to 11 cycles, used a sample-barcoded 5' primer plus a J-beta primer mix. A single record per CDR3 protein comes from TCRdb applying MiXCR to the 5' RACE reads. The profile shows about 290,000 distinct CDR3 sequences, 27% of them singletons. The receptor's source is a woman aged 65 to 85 in good health. This chain uses TRBV5-1 with TRBJ2-4, with a weak D call TRBD2 (6 bases). Material: blood. The CDR3 reads CASSLYPGEAKNIQYF. CDR3 DNA sequence: TGCGCCAGCAGCTTGTATCCGGGAGAGGCCAAAAACATTCAGTACTTC.